The 26 T cell receptor beta chains below all came from one sample that was sequenced in a study of shared clonotypes between healthy human individuals (dated by TCRdb to 2018 to 2020). The library was generated by the immunoSEQ multiplex PCR assay. TCRdb carries this immuneACCESS record with in-frame sequences only. Its versions omit some clonotypes, under half of them owing to an unresolved V gene in the studies checked, with the rest unexplained. A total of roughly 2.4 million clones appear in this sample, almost 96% of them only once. The leading ten clones occupy less than 0.15% of the sample. The source material was naive CD4+ T cells sorted from blood. The cell subset or site label corresponds to: CD45RA+ positively selected. The source is a man between 18 and 29 years old in good health.

The chain recombines TRBV10-3 with TRBJ2-7; D is perhaps TRBD1 or TRBD2 (5 bases each). The CDR3 has 14 amino acids. CDR1 is ENHRY and CDR2 is SYGVKD in the germline V gene. Trimming shortened V by 7 bases and J by 2 bases, and 15 bases separated the two germline ends. CDR3 DNA sequence: TGTGCCATCACCACTGGGACGAGCACCTACGAGCAGTACTTC. Its protein product is CAITTGTSTYEQYF.

The V call is TRBV27, the J call TRBJ2-7, with D possibly matching TRBD1 (6 bases). V lost 6 bases and J 3 bases, leaving 9 bases between the germline ends. CDR1 is MNHEY and CDR2 is SMNVEV in the germline V gene (reference sequence). This CDR3 comprises 12 residues. CDR3 sequence: CASRKDSYEQYF. CDR3 DNA sequence: TGTGCCAGCAGAAAGGACAGCTACGAGCAGTACTTC.

The chain uses TRBV6-5 and TRBJ2-3; D may be TRBD2 (5 bases). The length of the CDR3 is 13 residues. Germline-derived CDR1 and CDR2 are MNHEY and SVGAGI. V was clipped by 10 bases and J by 4 bases, with 15 bases between them. CDR3: CATRGAVADTQYF. CDR3 DNA sequence: TGTGCCACCCGGGGAGCGGTGGCAGATACGCAGTATTTT.

The V gene is TRBV5-1, the J gene TRBJ1-1; D is undetermined. Trimming pared 4 bases from V and 4 bases from J, leaving 8 bases between. This CDR3 region has 12 residues. Germline assignment: CDR1 SGHRS and CDR2 YFSETQ. The CDR3 sequence: CASSPPSTEAFF. CDR3 DNA: TGCGCCAGCAGCCCCCCCTCCACTGAAGCTTTCTTT.

This rearrangement joins TRBV28 to TRBJ1-1; 7 bases are shared with TRBD1. Per the germline V gene, CDR1 is MDHEN and CDR2 is SYDVKM. This CDR3 spans 13 amino acids. V lost 6 bases, J lost 7 bases, and 8 bases stayed unmatched. CDR3 DNA sequence: TGTGCCAGCAGCTTTATAAGGGACAGTGAAGCTTTCTTT. Its translation: CASSFIRDSEAFF.

This sequence joins TRBV29-1 and TRBJ1-2; D perhaps matches TRBD1 (6 bases). Looked up from germline, CDR1 is SQVTM and CDR2 is ANQGSEA. The CDR3 consists of 13 residues. V gave up 4 bases and J gave up 4 bases, with 13 bases separating them. The CDR3 nucleotides read TGCAGCGTTGCCCAGGGGTCCCTCTATGGCTACACCTTC. Protein product: CSVAQGSLYGYTF.

J is TRBJ2-7 and V is TRBV2; 7 positions agree with TRBD1. The CDR3 consists of 13 residues. Germline V gene sequence: CDR1 SNHLY, CDR2 FYNNEI. The junction had 8 bases not matched to a gene; V was cut back by 7 bases and J by 5 bases. The CDR3 reads CASKPGTVNEQYF. CDR3 DNA: TGTGCCAGCAAGCCCGGGACAGTAAACGAGCAGTACTTC. Combining the CDR3 with reference TRBV2 and TRBJ2-7 gives the whole variable domain EPEVTQTPSHQVTQMGQEVILRCVPISNHLYFYWYRQILGQKVEFLVSFYNNEISEKSEIFDDQFSVERPDGSNFTLKIRSTKLEDSAMYFCASKPGTVNEQYFGPGTRLTVT.

The chain is built from TRBV10-3 and TRBJ2-7; 10 bases map to TRBD1. Trimming removed 0 bases from V and 4 bases from J; junction bases left unmatched: 3. The CDR3 has 15 residues. Per germline, CDR1 ENHRY and CDR2 SYGVKD. CDR3 sequence: CAISESTGGWYEQYF. The CDR3 DNA reads as TGTGCCATCAGTGAGTCGACAGGGGGCTGGTACGAGCAGTACTTC.

The V call is TRBV5-1, the J call TRBJ2-3; TRBD1 agrees at 12 bases. V dropped 4 bases and J dropped 6; count of bases not matched to a gene: 12. This CDR3 is built from 17 residues. Germline assignment: CDR1 SGHRS and CDR2 YFSETQ. The CDR3 DNA reads TGCGCCAGCAGCCTCTGGGCGGGACAGGGGGCGAGGGATACGCAGTATTTT. This encodes CASSLWAGQGARDTQYF.

The V call is TRBV6-5, the J call TRBJ2-7; a possible D gene is TRBD1 (6 bases). The CDR3 totals 15 residues. V lost 5 bases and J 4 bases, leaving 18 bases between the germline ends. CDR1 and CDR2 from the germline V gene are MNHEY and SVGAGI. Here the CDR3 DNA reads TGTGCCAGCAGTCGACAGGTCAAAAGTGGGTACGAGCAGTACTTC. It encodes CASSRQVKSGYEQYF.

The CDR3 reads CASSVGASSGNTIYF. CDR3 DNA: TGTGCCAGCAGCGTAGGTGCGAGCTCTGGAAACACCATATATTTT. This rearrangement joins TRBV9 to TRBJ1-3; the D is unclear. This CDR3 has 15 amino acids. V shed 0 bases and J shed 0 bases, with 7 bases lying between them. Germline loops: CDR1 SGDLS, CDR2 YYNGEE.

As concerns this clone: The CDR3 end shows no conserved phenylalanine or tryptophan, and so a read error is likely. It is unclear where the CDR3 begins or ends on the DNA, so no DNA is shown, and the CDR3 is as TCRdb lists it. V is TRBV23-1 and J is TRBJ2-2; TRBD1 was called by the table and not checked on the DNA. TRBV23-1 is an ORF, with its function uncertain. The CDR3 has 9 amino acids, counting both end residues. CDR3 region: CASSQFGQA.

In its sample, this clone was seen once. One end of the junction varies from germline; a read error may be responsible. The CDR3 DNA reads as TGTGCTAGCAGCCCCACTAGCGGGAGATGGTACGAGCAGTACTTC. It translates to CASSPTSGRWYEQYF. The chain recombines TRBV7-7 with TRBJ2-7, with 11 bases fitting TRBD2. The length of the CDR3 is 15 residues. Germline CDR1 is SSHAT and CDR2 is FNYEAQ (reference sequence).

This clone has just a few counts. Here the CDR3 DNA reads TGTGCCAGCAGCCCGGGACAGGGGGGCCAGATGCCCCAGCATTTT. It translates to CASSPGQGGQMPQHF. The V gene is TRBV28, the J gene TRBJ1-5; 11 bases are a match to TRBD1. This CDR3 has 15 amino acids. V shed 6 bases, J shed 9 bases, and the junction held 10 bases outside the gene matches. Germline lookup yields CDR1 MDHEN and CDR2 SYDVKM. The full variable domain, its missing parts supplied by reference TRBV28 and TRBJ1-5, is DVKVTQSSRYLVKRTGEKVFLECVQDMDHENMFWYRQDPGLGLRLIYFSYDVKMKEKGDIPEGYSVSREKKERFSLILESASTNQTSMYLCASSPGQGGQMPQHFGDGTRLSIL.

The V gene is TRBV19, the J gene TRBJ2-1; TRBD2 aligns across 10 bases. V lost 5 bases and J lost 7; bases outside the gene matches: 11. Germline lookup yields CDR1 LNHDA and CDR2 SQIVND (reference sequence). This CDR3 is 16 amino acids long. The CDR3 protein is CASSPQRAGGLNEQFF. In DNA, the CDR3 is TGTGCCAGTAGTCCCCAGCGAGCGGGAGGGTTGAATGAGCAGTTCTTC.

This clone occurred once. V and J are TRBV5-1 and TRBJ2-7, with D possibly TRBD1 on 5 matching bases. This CDR3 is built from 12 residues. Per the germline V gene, CDR1 is SGHRS and CDR2 is YFSETQ. V was clipped by 1 base and J by 5 bases, with 7 bases between them. The CDR3, as DNA: TGCGCCAGCAGCTTGACGACAGACGAGCAGTACTTC. Translating it yields CASSLTTDEQYF. Complete variable domain (other parts from reference TRBV5-1 and TRBJ2-7): KAGVTQTPRYLIKTRGQQVTLSCSPISGHRSVSWYQQTPGQGLQFLFEYFSETQRNKGNFPGRFSGRQFSNSRSEMNVSTLELGDSALYLCASSLTTDEQYFGPGTRLTVT.

This chain joins TRBV5-4 and TRBJ1-3; 11 nucleotides match TRBD1. Losses at the gene ends were 0 bases for V and 0 bases for J; bases not matched to a gene: 2. CDR1 is SGHNT, CDR2 YYREEE, per germline (reference sequence). The CDR3 loop spans 17 amino acids. The CDR3 here is CASSLDGTGGSGNTIYF. The CDR3 coding sequence is TGTGCCAGCAGCTTGGACGGGACAGGGGGCTCTGGAAACACCATATATTTT.

This sequence joins TRBV6-5 and TRBJ2-4; D gene unclear. CDR1 and CDR2 (germline): MNHEY, SVGAGI. Trimming removed 8 bases from V and 8 bases from J, with 10 bases in between. The CDR3 sequence is 11 residues long. The CDR3 loop reads CASQNRDIQYF. DNA for the CDR3: TGTGCCAGCCAAAATCGGGACATTCAGTACTTC.

The V call is TRBV30, the J call TRBJ2-7; D is uncertain. CDR1 GTSNPN and CDR2 SVGIG come from the germline V gene (reference sequence). CDR3 length: 12 residues. Trimming removed 4 bases at V and 1 base at J, with 8 bases between. The CDR3 region is CAWTMGSYEQYF. In nucleotides, the CDR3 is TGTGCCTGGACGATGGGATCCTACGAGCAGTACTTC.

The chain has TRBV5-1 and TRBJ2-1; 11 nucleotides line up with TRBD1. The germline gives CDR1 SGHRS, CDR2 YFSETQ. J gave up 5 bases and V 4 bases, and 11 bases lay outside the gene matches. The length of the CDR3 is 17 residues. CDR3 sequence reads: CASSRTPGQGVNNEQFF. Written as DNA, the CDR3 is TGCGCCAGCAGCCGAACCCCGGGACAGGGGGTTAACAATGAGCAGTTCTTC.

The V gene is TRBV5-8, the J gene TRBJ2-2; no definite D call. Germline V gene sequence: CDR1 SGHTS, CDR2 YDEGEE. The CDR3 spans 13 residues. Trimming shortened V by 1 base and J by 5 bases, and 6 bases separated the two germline ends. As DNA, the CDR3 is TGTGCCAGCAGCTTGTCCCTTACCGGGGAGCTGTTTTTT. Translation: CASSLSLTGELFF.

The chain couples TRBV10-3 to TRBJ1-1, with D tentatively TRBD1 (6 bases). The germline V and J ends were trimmed by 8 bases and 0 bases, with 7 bases remaining between them. Germline V gene data show CDR1 as ENHRY and CDR2 as SYGVKD. The CDR3 runs to 12 residues. The CDR3 region is CAIGGMNTEAFF. CDR3 nucleotides: TGTGCCATCGGGGGCATGAACACTGAAGCTTTCTTT.

The genes are TRBV28 and TRBJ1-4; TRBD1 agrees at 7 bases. CDR1 is MDHEN, CDR2 SYDVKM, per germline. This CDR3 contains 13 residues. The V gene end was trimmed by 8 bases and the J gene end by 10 bases; junction bases not matched to a gene: 10. The CDR3 DNA is TGTGCCAGCCTCGACAGGGAGGGGCCAAAACTGTTTTTT. This codes for CASLDREGPKLFF.

This chain uses TRBV18 with TRBJ2-7; no firm D call. V was trimmed by 3 bases and J by 3 bases, leaving 9 bases between them. CDR1 and CDR2 from the germline V gene are KGHSH and LQKENI. CDR3 length: 13 amino acids. CDR3 sequence (DNA): TGTGCCAGCTCACCCGGTTCTGACTACGAGCAGTACTTC. It translates to CASSPGSDYEQYF.

This chain uses TRBV11-3 with TRBJ2-5, with D maybe TRBD1 (5 bases). The CDR3 consists of 14 residues. Per germline, CDR1 SGHNT and CDR2 YENEEA. V lost 1 base and J 0 bases, leaving 6 bases between the germline ends. The DNA of the CDR3 is TGTGCCAGCAGCTTAGGGACAAACCAAGAGACCCAGTACTTC. This gives the protein CASSLGTNQETQYF.

The chain couples TRBV28 to TRBJ1-5; 9 positions agree with TRBD1. The J segment lost 5 bases and the V segment lost 7 bases, leaving 15 bases of the junction unmatched. The CDR3 is 17 residues long. Germline lookup yields CDR1 MDHEN and CDR2 SYDVKM. Written as DNA, the CDR3 is TGTGCCAGCAATGGCCCGGCCGGGACAGGGTATGATCAGCCCCAGCATTTT. This encodes CASNGPAGTGYDQPQHF.